The 32 T cell receptor beta chains in this list originate from one sample, sequenced in a study of siplizumab effects on memory and regulatory T cells (dated 2019 in TCRdb). The library was built by means of the immunoSEQ multiplex PCR assay. Imported from immuneACCESS, the table was reduced by TCRdb to in-frame sequences with V and J called. These copies leave out some clones; in studies compared against another copy, an unresolved V gene accounts for under half, and the cause of the remainder is not known. The table for this sample lists approximately 75,000 clones; 93% of them were counted only once. 5% of the sample rests with the top ten. Material for sequencing was CD8+ T cells sorted from blood. The source is a human donor in good health.

The V gene is TRBV9, the J gene TRBJ1-1; 10 bases align to TRBD1. Germline V CDR1 and CDR2: SGDLS, YYNGEE. This CDR3 is built from 14 residues. The junction had 5 bases not matched to a gene; V was cut back by 4 bases and J by 5 bases. The CDR3 spells CASSPTGGRTEAFF. DNA for the CDR3: TGTGCCAGCAGCCCGACAGGGGGCCGAACTGAAGCTTTCTTT.

The CDR3 DNA sequence: TGTGCCAGCAGCCAAGAGACCATCGGAGAGCTGTTTTTT. Translating gives CASSQETIGELFF. The chain joins TRBV4-2 to TRBJ2-2; D is uncertain. With 0 bases removed from V and 11 bases from J, the gap between germline ends came to 10 bases. This CDR3 spans 13 amino acids. Germline V gene lookup returns CDR1 LGHNA and CDR2 YNFKEQ.

The chain links TRBV11-2 to TRBJ1-4; no definite D call. Trimming stripped 4 bases from V and 5 bases from J, with 14 bases between. Looked up from germline, CDR1 is SGHAT and CDR2 is FQNNGV. The CDR3 extends over 15 amino acids. The chain's CDR3 is CASSYGVIGNEKLFF. For the CDR3, the DNA is TGTGCCAGCAGCTACGGAGTTATAGGGAATGAAAAACTGTTTTTT. Filled out from reference TRBV11-2 and TRBJ1-4, the complete variable domain reads EAGVAQSPRYKIIEKRQSVAFWCNPISGHATLYWYQQILGQGPKLLIQFQNNGVVDDSQLPKDRFSAERLKGVDSTLKIQPAKLEDSAVYLCASSYGVIGNEKLFFGSGTQLSVL.

V and J are TRBV6-5 and TRBJ1-2, with 9 bases aligning to TRBD1. Germline CDR1 is MNHEY and CDR2 is SVGAGI. The CDR3 is made up of 13 amino acids. Trimming removed 6 bases from V and 7 bases from J; junction bases left unmatched: 6. This CDR3 reads CASSYGTGFGYTF. DNA of the CDR3: TGTGCCAGCAGCTACGGGACAGGGTTTGGCTACACCTTC.

The rearrangement joins TRBV18 to TRBJ1-1; 7 bases map to TRBD1. CDR3 length equals 16 residues. The germline gives CDR1 KGHSH, CDR2 LQKENI. V gave up 6 bases and J gave up 2 bases; unmatched junction bases: 12. This CDR3 is CASSLAPGTDNTEAFF. In nucleotides, the CDR3 is TGTGCCAGCTCCCTCGCACCAGGGACAGATAACACTGAAGCTTTCTTT.

The rearrangement joins TRBV4-3 to TRBJ1-4, with D perhaps matching TRBD1 (5 bases). This CDR3 is 13 amino acids long. In germline, CDR1 is LGHNA, CDR2 YSLEER. V was cut by 1 base and J by 8 bases, with 8 bases left in between. CDR3 sequence: CASSQVQGEKLFF. In DNA, the CDR3 is TGCGCCAGCAGCCAAGTTCAGGGAGAAAAACTGTTTTTT.

This clone was counted once. V is TRBV4-1 and J is TRBJ2-3; D unclear. V lost 3 bases and J lost 6, with 10 bases in between. The germline gives CDR1 MGHRA, CDR2 YSYEKL. The CDR3 has 13 residues. CDR3 in amino acids: CASSQPSADTQYF. Here the CDR3 DNA reads TGCGCCAGCAGCCAGCCCTCAGCGGATACGCAGTATTTT.

The gene calls are TRBV7-3 and TRBJ2-2; D perhaps matches TRBD2 (6 bases). The germline CDR1 and CDR2 sequences are SGHTA and FQGTGA. With 6 bases removed from V and 6 bases from J, the gap between germline ends came to 11 bases. The CDR3 extends over 13 amino acids. The CDR3 is CASSHGGAGELFF. CDR3 in DNA: TGTGCCAGCAGTCACGGCGGGGCCGGGGAGCTGTTTTTT.

This chain uses TRBV2 with TRBJ1-1, with D uncertain. Trimming left V 5 bases short and J 2 bases short, with 9 bases between. Germline loops: CDR1 SNHLY, CDR2 FYNNEI. The CDR3 covers 13 residues. CDR3 nucleotide sequence: TGTGCCAGCAGTACATATCGAAACACTGAAGCTTTCTTT. Protein: CASSTYRNTEAFF.

On this clone itself: Other DNA sequences in the same sample also yield this CDR3. The chain uses TRBV27 and TRBJ2-7, with D perhaps matching TRBD1 or TRBD2 (5 bases each). Germline V gives CDR1 MNHEY, CDR2 SMNVEV (reference sequence). Trimming took 3 bases from V and 3 from J, leaving 9 bases between them. The CDR3 loop spans 13 amino acids. CDR3 sequence (DNA): TGTGCCAGCAGTTTGGGACGAGACTACGAGCAGTACTTC. It translates to CASSLGRDYEQYF.

CDR3 protein: CATSRVGGKNTEAFF. CDR3 nucleotide sequence: TGTGCCACCAGCAGAGTTGGGGGCAAGAACACTGAAGCTTTCTTT. This chain uses TRBV15 with TRBJ1-1, with D maybe TRBD1 (6 bases). The CDR3 spans 15 residues. Trimming shortened V by 1 base and J by 1 base, and 10 bases separated the two germline ends. CDR1 LNHNV and CDR2 YYDKDF come from the germline V gene (reference sequence).

This chain connects TRBV6-1 to TRBJ2-6, with D perhaps TRBD2 (6 bases). The V end lost 7 bases, the J end lost 1 base, and 11 bases lay between the germline ends. Looked up from germline, CDR1 is MNHNS and CDR2 is SASEGT. This CDR3 is 15 amino acids long. The CDR3 DNA follows: TGTGCCAGCACAATCCGGGGGTCTGGGGCCAACGTCCTGACTTTC. Protein sequence: CASTIRGSGANVLTF.

V usage is TRBV27 and J usage is TRBJ2-1; D unclear. Trimming left V 3 bases short and J 0 bases short, with 9 bases between. There are 15 residues in the CDR3. Germline-derived CDR1 and CDR2 are MNHEY and SMNVEV (reference sequence). The CDR3 region has the DNA TGTGCCAGCAGTTTTGACGTCAGCTCCTACAATGAGCAGTTCTTC. Translating gives CASSFDVSSYNEQFF.

V is TRBV9 and J is TRBJ2-2; no clear D. Germline CDR1 SGDLS, CDR2 YYNGEE. The CDR3 is made up of 15 amino acids. The V end was cut by 2 bases, the J end by 3 bases, with 11 bases between. CDR3 sequence reads: CASSVSELYTGELFF. DNA of the CDR3: TGTGCCAGCAGCGTCTCAGAACTGTACACCGGGGAGCTGTTTTTT.

The chain recombines TRBV19 with TRBJ1-5; possibly TRBD1 for D (6 bases). This CDR3 contains 15 residues. CDR1 and CDR2 (germline): LNHDA, SQIVND (reference sequence). The V gene lost 9 bases and the J gene lost 6 bases, with 21 bases spanning the gap. CDR3 in DNA: TGTGCCAGGTCTACAATGGGGGCTACTTTTCAGCCCCAGCATTTT. Its translation: CARSTMGATFQPQHF.

The chain recombines TRBV28 with TRBJ1-1; D not resolved. There are 14 residues in the CDR3. V lost 7 bases and J 1 base, leaving 13 bases between the germline ends. Looked up from germline, CDR1 is MDHEN and CDR2 is SYDVKM. The CDR3 reads CASTLGWGNTEAFF. CDR3 coding DNA: TGTGCCAGCACCCTAGGGTGGGGGAACACTGAAGCTTTCTTT.

The chain recombines TRBV6-4 with TRBJ2-1; D is possibly TRBD1 (5 bases). From germline, CDR1 is MRHNA and CDR2 SNTAGT. The CDR3 consists of 14 residues. V was pared by 4 bases and J by 1 base, with 8 bases between. The CDR3 spells CASSADSSYNEQFF. Written as DNA, the CDR3 is TGTGCCAGCAGTGCCGACAGTTCCTACAATGAGCAGTTCTTC.

This chain connects TRBV27 to TRBJ2-7, with D maybe TRBD1 (6 bases). With 4 bases removed from V and 1 base from J, the gap between germline ends came to 8 bases. Germline assignment: CDR1 MNHEY and CDR2 SMNVEV (reference sequence). The CDR3 spans 13 residues. The CDR3 DNA is TGTGCCAGCAGTTACGGACAGTCCTACGAGCAGTACTTC. Protein sequence: CASSYGQSYEQYF.

The rearrangement links TRBV5-6 to TRBJ1-2; D is possibly TRBD1 (6 bases). Germline assignment: CDR1 SGHDT and CDR2 YYEEEE. The CDR3 loop spans 14 amino acids. Trimming took off 4 bases at V and 5 bases at J, with 15 bases between the two ends. The CDR3: CASSPPGGPYGYTF. The CDR3 DNA sequence: TGTGCCAGCAGCCCGCCCGGGGGGCCATATGGCTACACCTTC.

The V and J genes are TRBV15 and TRBJ2-1; 7 bases are shared with TRBD2. From germline, CDR1 is LNHNV and CDR2 YYDKDF (reference sequence). This CDR3 is 12 amino acids long. V trimming: 11 bases; J trimming: 8 bases; junction bases outside the gene matches: 9. CDR3 residues: CALGTNLDEQFF. Written as DNA, the CDR3 is TGTGCCCTCGGGACTAACCTTGATGAGCAGTTCTTC.

For this clone: This CDR3 is also generated by other DNA sequences in the sample. This chain joins TRBV19 and TRBJ2-6; the match to TRBD2 covers 7 bases. The CDR3 sequence is 15 residues long. Trimming took 6 bases from V and 3 from J; bases not matched to a gene: 5. Germline CDR1 is LNHDA and CDR2 is SQIVND (reference sequence). The CDR3 region has the DNA TGTGCCAGTAGCCTGGGAGGGTATGGGGCCAACGTCCTGACTTTC. This sequence encodes CASSLGGYGANVLTF.

V usage is TRBV19 and J usage is TRBJ2-7, with 7 positions matching TRBD1. J gave up 5 bases and V 3 bases, and 7 bases lay outside the gene matches. Germline V gene lookup returns CDR1 LNHDA and CDR2 SQIVND (reference sequence). The CDR3 has 14 residues. The CDR3 DNA is TGTGCCAGTAGTATGACAGGGTTTGGCGACGAGCAGTACTTC. The encoded protein is CASSMTGFGDEQYF.

This clone was seen a handful of times. The genes are TRBV27 and TRBJ1-1, with D possibly TRBD1 on 5 matching bases. From germline, CDR1 is MNHEY and CDR2 SMNVEV (reference sequence). The CDR3 loop spans 12 amino acids. Trimming cost V 6 bases and J 7 bases, with 12 bases left between them. CDR3: CASSLTGLEAFF. CDR3 sequence (DNA): TGTGCCAGCAGCCTTACGGGACTTGAAGCTTTCTTT.

The chain combines TRBV7-9 with TRBJ2-7; D not certain. Per germline, CDR1 SEHNR and CDR2 FQNEAQ (reference sequence). V dropped 4 bases and J dropped 6 bases, with 7 bases sitting between them. This CDR3 has 11 amino acids. The CDR3 sequence: CASSCSGEQYF. The DNA for the CDR3 is TGTGCCAGCAGCTGCTCCGGCGAGCAGTACTTC.

The V gene is TRBV27, the J gene TRBJ1-1; no firm D call. The V and J ends lost 6 bases and 4 bases respectively, with 9 bases between them. This CDR3 has 12 amino acids. Per the germline V gene, CDR1 is MNHEY and CDR2 is SMNVEV (reference sequence). DNA of the CDR3: TGTGCCAGCAGGTCAGGAGGCACTGAAGCTTTCTTT. Protein sequence: CASRSGGTEAFF.

The CDR3 bases are TGTGCCAGCAGCGCTCCTAGTGATGGACAGACTAGACTCTACGAGCAGTACTTC. This sequence encodes CASSAPSDGQTRLYEQYF. The J gene is TRBJ2-7, the V gene TRBV9; D tentatively reads TRBD1 or TRBD2 (6 bases each). Germline V lookup: CDR1 SGDLS, CDR2 YYNGEE. The CDR3 runs to 18 residues. Trimming removed 3 bases from V and 3 bases from J, with 25 bases in between.

V and J are TRBV9 and TRBJ2-7; the D gene is possibly TRBD2 (6 bases). Germline values: CDR1 SGDLS, CDR2 YYNGEE. This CDR3 has 14 residues. Trimming took 2 bases from V and 5 from J, leaving 14 bases between them. The CDR3 protein is CASSVEGNGDEQYF. CDR3 DNA: TGTGCCAGCAGCGTGGAGGGGAATGGCGACGAGCAGTACTTC.

This chain links TRBV9 with TRBJ2-1; 16 nucleotides line up with TRBD2. The germline CDR1 and CDR2 sequences are SGDLS and YYNGEE. CDR3 length: 16 amino acids. The trim removed 4 bases at V and 8 bases at J, leaving 6 bases unmatched. CDR3 protein: CASSLGTSGGADEQFF. CDR3 bases: TGTGCCAGCAGCCTTGGGACTAGCGGGGGGGCGGATGAGCAGTTCTTC.

The chain joins TRBV5-4 to TRBJ2-5; D ambiguous. The V end lost 4 bases, the J end lost 1 base, and 14 bases lay between the germline ends. The CDR3 is 15 residues long. Per the germline V gene, CDR1 is SGHNT and CDR2 is YYREEE (reference sequence). CDR3 region: CASSEEPNTQETQYF. The CDR3 DNA reads TGTGCCAGCAGCGAGGAACCGAACACCCAAGAGACCCAGTACTTC.

This chain uses TRBV6-1 with TRBJ2-5; 10 bases match TRBD2. The CDR3 runs 16 residues. The V gene end was trimmed by 4 bases and the J gene end by 4 bases; junction bases not matched to a gene: 9. Germline assignment: CDR1 MNHNS and CDR2 SASEGT. CDR3 loop: CASSGGERGGPETQYF. CDR3 nucleotides: TGTGCCAGCAGTGGCGGGGAGCGGGGGGGCCCAGAGACCCAGTACTTC.

The chain carries TRBV19 and TRBJ2-7, with unresolved D. The CDR3 extends over 15 amino acids. The germline CDR1 and CDR2 sequences are LNHDA and SQIVND (reference sequence). V lost 3 bases and J 3 bases, leaving 15 bases between the germline ends. The CDR3 sequence: CASSIGGASYYEQYF. CDR3 sequence (DNA): TGTGCCAGTAGTATTGGCGGAGCGTCCTACTACGAGCAGTACTTC. Full variable domain (rest looked up from reference TRBV19 and TRBJ2-7): DGGITQSPKYLFRKEGQNVTLSCEQNLNHDAMYWYRQDPGQGLRLIYYSQIVNDFQKGDIAEGYSVSREKKESFPLTVTSAQKNPTAFYLCASSIGGASYYEQYFGPGTRLTVT.

In the case of this clone: An end of the junction does not agree with germline; a read error may underlie this. The rearrangement joins TRBV5-6 to TRBJ1-3, with 7 bases aligning to TRBD1. The germline V gene has CDR1 SGHDT and CDR2 YYEEEE. CDR3 length: 12 amino acids. This CDR3 is CASSPQGQEIHF. CDR3 DNA sequence: TGTGCCAGCAGCCCCCAAGGACAGGAGATACATTTT.